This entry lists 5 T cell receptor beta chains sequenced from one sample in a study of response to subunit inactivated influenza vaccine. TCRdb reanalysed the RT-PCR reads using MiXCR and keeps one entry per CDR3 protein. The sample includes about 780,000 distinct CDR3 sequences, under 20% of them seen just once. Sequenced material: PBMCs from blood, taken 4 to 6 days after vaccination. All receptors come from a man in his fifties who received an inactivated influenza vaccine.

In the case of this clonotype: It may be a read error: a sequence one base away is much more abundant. The CDR3 DNA reads as TGTGCCAGCAGTTTCAGGAACTGCGAGCAGTACTTC. The encoded protein is CASSFRNCEQYF. The rearrangement links TRBV12-3 or TRBV12-4 to TRBJ2-7; D remains unclear. V was trimmed by 3 bases and J by 6 bases, leaving 9 bases between them. The length of the CDR3 is 12 residues.

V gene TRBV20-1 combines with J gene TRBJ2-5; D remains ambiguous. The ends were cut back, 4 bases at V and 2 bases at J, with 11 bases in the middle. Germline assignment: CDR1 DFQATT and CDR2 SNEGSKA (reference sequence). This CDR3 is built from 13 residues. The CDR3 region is CSAIRADQETQYF. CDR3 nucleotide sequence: TGCAGTGCTATCCGGGCGGATCAAGAGACCCAGTACTTC.

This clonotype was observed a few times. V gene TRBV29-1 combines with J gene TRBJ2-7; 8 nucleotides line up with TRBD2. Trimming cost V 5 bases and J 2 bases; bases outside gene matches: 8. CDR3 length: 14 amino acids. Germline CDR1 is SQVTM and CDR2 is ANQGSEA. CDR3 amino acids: CSVRITSGPYEQYF. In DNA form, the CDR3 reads TGCAGCGTTAGAATAACTAGCGGTCCCTACGAGCAGTACTTC.

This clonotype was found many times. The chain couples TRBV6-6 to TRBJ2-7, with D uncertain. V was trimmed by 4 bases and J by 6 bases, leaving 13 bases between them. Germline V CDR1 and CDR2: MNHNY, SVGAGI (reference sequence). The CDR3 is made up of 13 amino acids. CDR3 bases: TGTGCCAGCAGTTTATCGTACAAGGCCGAGCAGTACTTC. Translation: CASSLSYKAEQYF.

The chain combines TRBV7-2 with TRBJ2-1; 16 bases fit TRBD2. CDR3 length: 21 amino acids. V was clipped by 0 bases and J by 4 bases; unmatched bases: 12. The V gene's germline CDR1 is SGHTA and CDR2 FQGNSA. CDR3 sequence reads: CASSLALEGPGLAGGYNEQFF. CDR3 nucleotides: TGTGCCAGCAGCTTAGCGCTGGAGGGACCGGGACTAGCGGGAGGGTACAATGAGCAGTTCTTC.